This T cell receptor beta chain was recovered during a study of T cells in Graves' hyperthyroidism and ophthalmopathy. With 0 bases removed from V and 5 bases from J, the gap between germline ends came to 5 bases. The CDR3 contains 13 residues. The V gene's germline CDR1 is DFQATT and CDR2 SNEGSKA (reference sequence). Study outcomes and limitations: Also found in blood were most expanded thyroid clonotypes above 0.001.

Turning to this clonotype: Its matching antigen is unknown.

There were TCR beta CDR3 regions amplified from RNA transcripts. The study used the HTBI primer set for a first-round RT-PCR of the TCR CDR3. TCRdb reprocessed the multiplex PCR reads via MiXCR and lists one record per CDR3 protein. This repertoire shows 550,000 to 700,000 distinct CDR3 sequences, about 43% found once; its top ten account for around 20%. Patients were excluded for uncontrolled infection, other autoimmune disease, pregnancy or lactation. Diagnoses were established using clinical symptoms, serum thyroxine and TRAb, thyroid ultrasound and orbital computed tomography. This chain links TRBV20-1 with TRBJ1-6; no definite D call. The sequencing input was peripheral blood or thyroid tissue (not recorded which). The source of this sequence is an adult woman with Graves' disease, either hyperthyroidism or ophthalmopathy (not recorded which). CDR3 bases: TGCAGTGCTAGAGATGGCCATAATTCACCCCTCCACTTT. Its translation: CSARDGHNSPLHF.